This T cell receptor (beta chain) was captured in a study of T cell responses to AZD1222 COVID-19 vaccine. Findings and caveats of the study: Sampling captured repertoires only after the peak T cell response. Seropositive status at baseline applied to only a handful of AZD1222 recipients.

Profiling relied on immunoSEQ multiplex PCR, and the TCRdb table lists in-frame clones only, not all of them. Among under 150,000 clones listed, about 90% were seen once. The trim removed 3 bases at V and 5 bases at J, leaving 5 bases unmatched. In germline, CDR1 is SGDLS, CDR2 YYNGEE. The CDR3 loop spans 14 amino acids. This clone was counted a few times. Its specificity is not known. The sample in question was peripheral blood, obtained on day 0 of AZD1222 vaccination. This receptor was obtained from an adult in good health. The chain combines TRBV9 with TRBJ1-5; 7 bases are shared with TRBD1. DNA for the CDR3: TGTGCCAGCAGCGGCGGGGACAGTGATCAGCCCCAGCATTTT. This codes for CASSGGDSDQPQHF.